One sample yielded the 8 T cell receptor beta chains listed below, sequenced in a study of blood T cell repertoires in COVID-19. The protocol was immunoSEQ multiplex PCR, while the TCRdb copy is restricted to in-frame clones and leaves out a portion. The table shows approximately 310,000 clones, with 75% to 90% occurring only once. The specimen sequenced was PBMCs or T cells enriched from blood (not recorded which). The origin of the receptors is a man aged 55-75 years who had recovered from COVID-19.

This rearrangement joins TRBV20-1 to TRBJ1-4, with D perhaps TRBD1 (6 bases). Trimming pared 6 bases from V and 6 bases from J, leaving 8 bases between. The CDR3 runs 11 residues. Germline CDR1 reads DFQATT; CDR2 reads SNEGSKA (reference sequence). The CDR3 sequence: CSATGYEKLFF. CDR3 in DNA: TGCAGTGCAACAGGGTATGAAAAACTGTTTTTT.

In DNA, the CDR3 is TGTGCCAGCAGTTTTGCAGGGAGGGGAACTGAAGCTTTCTTT. Its protein product is CASSFAGRGTEAFF. The rearrangement uses TRBV6-5 and TRBJ1-1, with D possibly matching TRBD1 (5 bases). From germline, CDR1 is MNHEY and CDR2 SVGAGI. The V end lost 4 bases, the J end lost 5 bases, and 14 bases lay between the germline ends. CDR3 length equals 14 residues.

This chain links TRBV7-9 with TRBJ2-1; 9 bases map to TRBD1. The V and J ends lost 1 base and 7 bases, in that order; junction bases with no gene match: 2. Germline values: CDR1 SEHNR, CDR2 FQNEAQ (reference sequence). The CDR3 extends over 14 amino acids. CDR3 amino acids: CASSLGQGDNEQFF. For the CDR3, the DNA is TGTGCCAGCAGCTTAGGACAGGGGGATAATGAGCAGTTCTTC.

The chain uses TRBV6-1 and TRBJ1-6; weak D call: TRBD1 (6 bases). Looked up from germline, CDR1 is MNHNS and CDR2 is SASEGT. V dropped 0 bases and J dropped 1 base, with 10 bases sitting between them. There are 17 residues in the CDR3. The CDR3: CASSEAPGASYNSPLHF. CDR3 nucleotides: TGTGCCAGCAGTGAAGCGCCAGGGGCATCCTATAATTCACCCCTCCACTTT.

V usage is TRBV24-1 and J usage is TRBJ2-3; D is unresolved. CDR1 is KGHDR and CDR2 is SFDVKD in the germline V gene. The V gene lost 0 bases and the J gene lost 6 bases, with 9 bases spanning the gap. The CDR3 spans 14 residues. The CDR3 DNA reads TGTGCCACCAGTGATTTGTCAGGAAAGGATACGCAGTATTTT. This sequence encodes CATSDLSGKDTQYF.

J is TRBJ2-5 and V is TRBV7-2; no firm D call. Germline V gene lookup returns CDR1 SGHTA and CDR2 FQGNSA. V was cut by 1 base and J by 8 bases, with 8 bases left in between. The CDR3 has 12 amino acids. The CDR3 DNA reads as TGTGCCAGCAGCTTAGACGAGGTTACCCAGTACTTC. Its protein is CASSLDEVTQYF.

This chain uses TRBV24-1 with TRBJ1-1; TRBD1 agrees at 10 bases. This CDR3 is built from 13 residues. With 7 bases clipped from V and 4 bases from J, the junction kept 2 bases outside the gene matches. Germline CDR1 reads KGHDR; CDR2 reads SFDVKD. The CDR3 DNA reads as TGTGCCACCAGAAGGACAGGGGGCACTGAAGCTTTCTTT. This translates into CATRRTGGTEAFF.

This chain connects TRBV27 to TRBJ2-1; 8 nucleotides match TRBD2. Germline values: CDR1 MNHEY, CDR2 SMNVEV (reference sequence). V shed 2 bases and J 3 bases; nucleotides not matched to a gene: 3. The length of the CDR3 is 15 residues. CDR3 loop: CASSLRLASYNEQFF. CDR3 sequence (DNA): TGTGCCAGCAGTTTAAGACTAGCGAGCTACAATGAGCAGTTCTTC.